This T cell receptor (beta chain) originates from a study of blood T cell repertoires in COVID-19. TCRdb keeps only in-frame clones here, not all; method: immunoSEQ multiplex PCR. The sample includes fewer than 110,000 clones, nearly 90% of them seen just once. The CDR3 length is 13 residues. Germline V gives CDR1 ENHRY, CDR2 SYGVKD. With V trimmed by 4 bases and J by 5 bases, 3 bases remained unmatched. This TCR came from a man aged 50 to 60 in a cohort sampled during active COVID-19. The chain joins TRBV10-3 to TRBJ2-7; TRBD1 aligns across 9 bases. Sample: peripheral blood. CDR3 sequence reads: CAISGGTGNEQYF. The DNA of the CDR3 is TGTGCCATCAGTGGAGGGACAGGGAACGAGCAGTACTTC.